This record looks at one T cell receptor beta chain sequence and its context. The antigen remains unidentified. These data originate in a study of OX40 agonist ivuxolimab in advanced cancers. Overall study: The study treated patients with ivuxolimab, an agonistic anti-OX40 (CD134) antibody. Study-level results: The investigators did not determine what antigen specificity the expanded peripheral T cells had.

The J segment lost 7 bases and the V segment lost 0 bases, leaving 11 bases of the junction unmatched. From germline, CDR1 is SEHNR and CDR2 FQNEAQ (reference sequence). The CDR3 spans 17 residues. The cohort excluded patients with autoimmune disease history or systemic immunosuppression. The assay was immunoSEQ multiplex PCR, and TCRdb's table has in-frame clones only and misses some. Of some 69,000 clones detected, nearly 90% appear once; the ten largest clones hold 10%. The TCR originated in an adult with an advanced solid tumor such as melanoma, head and neck, liver or kidney cancer. The sample consisted of CD4+ or CD8+ T cells sorted from blood, taken in a trial of the OX40 agonist ivuxolimab. The rearrangement links TRBV7-9 to TRBJ2-1; 8 positions agree with TRBD2. The CDR3 spells CASSLASASGSMNEQFF. The CDR3 coding sequence is TGTGCCAGCAGCTTAGCGTCGGCCAGCGGGAGTATGAATGAGCAGTTCTTC. Full variable domain (missing parts from reference TRBV7-9 and TRBJ2-1): DTGVSQNPRHKITKRGQNVTFRCDPISEHNRLYWYRQTLGQGPEFLTYFQNEAQLEKSRLLSDRFSAERPKGSFSTLEIQRTEQGDSAMYLCASSLASASGSMNEQFFGPGTRLTVL.